Here is one TCR beta chain with its context. The data derive from a study of technical replicates of blood from a handful of donors. With 3 bases removed from V and 2 bases from J, the gap between germline ends came to 14 bases. In germline, CDR1 is LNHDA, CDR2 SQIVND (reference sequence). There are 16 residues in the CDR3. Only in-frame clones appear in the TCRdb table, and some are missing; sequencing was by immunoSEQ multiplex PCR. Of almost 90,000 clones in the sample, approximately 95% were seen once. What was sequenced was T cells isolated from PBMCs. This receptor was obtained from a human donor in good health. The chain recombines TRBV19 with TRBJ1-5; D may be TRBD1 (6 bases). The CDR3 spells CASSITGNRGNQPQHF. The CDR3 coding sequence is TGTGCCAGTAGTATCACAGGGAATCGGGGCAATCAGCCCCAGCATTTT.